The sequence of this T cell receptor (beta chain) was determined in a study of T-cell memory formation after mild COVID-19. 5'RACE primed at constant segments yielded TCR alpha and TCR beta cDNA libraries bearing sample barcodes and UMIs. MiXCR was run by TCRdb on the 5' RACE reads, yielding one entry per CDR3 protein. The table shows approximately 210,000 distinct CDR3 sequences, with roughly 10% occurring only once. This CDR3 contains 15 residues. The V segment lost 0 bases and the J segment 2 bases; nucleotides outside the gene matches: 4. Germline-derived CDR1 and CDR2 are SGHDT and YYEEEE. In this sample, this clonotype turned up a few times.

The genes are TRBV5-6 and TRBJ2-5; 7 bases agree with TRBD1. The source is a man aged 18-30 years who had mild COVID-19 (a few samples of this study predate the infection). Cell type and time point are not known. The sample taken for sequencing was PBMCs or a T cell subset sorted from them (not recorded which). The DNA for the CDR3 is TGTGCCAGCAGCTTGGACAGGGGCTATCAAGAGACCCAGTACTTC. Translating it yields CASSLDRGYQETQYF.